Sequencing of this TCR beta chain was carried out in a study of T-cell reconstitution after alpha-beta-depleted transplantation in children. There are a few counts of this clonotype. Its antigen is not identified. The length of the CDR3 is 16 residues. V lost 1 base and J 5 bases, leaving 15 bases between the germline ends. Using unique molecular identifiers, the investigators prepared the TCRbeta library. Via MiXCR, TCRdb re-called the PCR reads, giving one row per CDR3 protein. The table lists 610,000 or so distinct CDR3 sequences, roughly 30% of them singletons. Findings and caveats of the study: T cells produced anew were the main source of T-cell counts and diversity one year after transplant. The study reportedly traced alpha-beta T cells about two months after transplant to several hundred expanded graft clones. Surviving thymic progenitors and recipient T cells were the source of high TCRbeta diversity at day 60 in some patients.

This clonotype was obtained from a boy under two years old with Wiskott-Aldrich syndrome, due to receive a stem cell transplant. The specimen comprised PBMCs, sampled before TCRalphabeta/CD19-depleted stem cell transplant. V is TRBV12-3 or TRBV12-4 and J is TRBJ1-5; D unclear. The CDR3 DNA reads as TGTGCCAGCAGTTTAGGCAGGTTAAGGGTTCATCAGCCCCAGCATTTT. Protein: CASSLGRLRVHQPQHF.